These T cell receptor beta chains were read from a single sample in a study of spatial heterogeneity in lung cancer. TCRdb re-called the 5' RACE reads with MiXCR, one entry per CDR3 protein. The table includes fewer than 5,000 distinct CDR3 sequences, under 8% detected once. Sequencing was performed on lung tumor tissue, taken at surgery. These receptors all come from a male donor with early-stage non-small cell lung cancer. The CDR3 runs from the conserved cysteine through the conserved F or W. Fields, in order: V gene, clone size, J gene, CDR3 protein. Only some rows state a clone size, as once, few, many or a class for expanded clones.

>TRBV27|NA|TRBJ2-5
CASSFLAGGPSGKETQYF
>TRBV7-6|large|TRBJ2-3
CASSPSAGTDTQYF
>TRBV30|medium-sized|TRBJ1-2
CAHRLGGPVGYTF
>TRBV24-1|medium-sized|TRBJ1-5
CATSDLNGNQPQHF
>TRBV7-3|medium-sized|TRBJ2-3
CASSLTPGATDTQYF
>TRBV20-1|NA|TRBJ2-3
CSGRDPFADTQYF
>TRBV2|few|TRBJ2-2
CASSEELANTGELFF
>TRBV4-1|few|TRBJ2-3
CASSQVARGNTDTQYF
>TRBV7-3|NA|TRBJ2-7
CASSLGQITSYEQYF
>TRBV10-3|medium-sized|TRBJ2-2
CAIRSSLLTGELFF
>TRBV7-2|NA|TRBJ1-2
CASSLAGVASYYGYTF
>TRBV18|medium-sized|TRBJ1-1
CASSPQGAEAFF
>TRBV27|medium-sized|TRBJ2-3
CENAREGFGDTQYF
>TRBV28|medium-sized|TRBJ1-5
CASSLLWAPQNQPQHF
>TRBV19|medium-sized|TRBJ1-2
CASSPGTAASYGYTF
>TRBV7-2|medium-sized|TRBJ1-5
CASGLNQPQHF
>TRBV20-1|medium-sized|TRBJ2-2
CSAISGGATGELFF
>TRBV30|medium-sized|TRBJ2-5
CAWVGKLAGGRETQYF
>TRBV28|medium-sized|TRBJ1-1
CASSLTGVGVNTEAFF
>TRBV28|many|TRBJ2-2
CASRPYEMTSANTGELFF
>TRBV2|NA|TRBJ1-1
CASSEQTGGGTEAFF
>TRBV19|medium-sized|TRBJ1-3
CASNGLENTIYF
>TRBV29-1|medium-sized|TRBJ1-4
CSVQGVGEKLFF
>TRBV28|medium-sized|TRBJ1-1
CASSLGWVNTEAFF
>TRBV12-3/TRBV12-4|NA|TRBJ2-1
CASSLWDRAYNEQFF
>TRBV27|medium-sized|TRBJ1-1
CASSLRGVGAYGEGTEAFF
>TRBV27|few|TRBJ2-3
CASSFSSSTDTQYF
>TRBV7-9|medium-sized|TRBJ2-7
CASSSRTGADEQYF
>TRBV4-3|many|TRBJ2-7
CASSPHMGGNMGEQYF
>TRBV7-3|few|TRBJ2-3
CASARAKLGTQYF
>TRBV5-1|NA|TRBJ2-5
CASSLADRGIQETQYF
>TRBV27|NA|TRBJ2-7
CASSLEPPWTGGTTRTYEQYF
>TRBV11-3|medium-sized|TRBJ1-2
CASSLDQYGYTF
>TRBV5-1|NA|TRBJ2-3
CASSLAPALTDTQYF
>TRBV12-3/TRBV12-4|NA|TRBJ2-2
CASSFASRNTGELFF
>TRBV27|medium-sized|TRBJ1-6
CASSLLKTAPLHF
>TRBV5-4|NA|TRBJ2-6
CASSREQGRGSGANVLTF
>TRBV19|many|TRBJ1-4
CATAERIQEKLFF
>TRBV7-8|few|TRBJ2-1
CASSLASGGHYNEQFF
>TRBV28|medium-sized|TRBJ2-5
CASSSTRAGVETQYF
>TRBV7-2|many|TRBJ1-2
CASSLQGGAHGYTF
>TRBV14|medium-sized|TRBJ2-7
CASSFGQVTARTHYEQYF
>TRBV30|hyperexpanded|TRBJ2-2
CAWSLVKSGYTGELFF
>TRBV25-1|medium-sized|TRBJ1-1
CASRLMDTEAFF
>TRBV5-1|many|TRBJ2-7
CASSLYGRENEQYF
>TRBV20-1|medium-sized|TRBJ1-5
CSASLGFSNQPQHF
>TRBV15|few|TRBJ2-1
CATRGGGSYNEQFF
>TRBV15|many|TRBJ1-4
CATSRGPNEKLFF
>TRBV21-1|medium-sized|TRBJ2-7
CASSKAGRDSYEQYF